This entry lists 12 T cell receptor beta chains sequenced from one sample in a study of T-cell reconstitution after alpha-beta-depleted transplantation in children. Preparing the TCRbeta library involved the use of unique molecular identifiers. One entry per CDR3 protein, called by TCRdb with MiXCR from the PCR reads. The sample consists of 70,000 to 95,000 distinct CDR3 sequences, 10% to 15% of them appearing once. The source was PBMCs from the stem cell graft donor, collected from the stem cell graft. The receptors were gathered from a human donor who donated a stem cell graft to a child with inherited bone marrow failure.

This clonotype was seen at least ten times. The chain couples TRBV7-2 to TRBJ2-7; D possibly corresponds to TRBD1 (5 bases). The CDR3 covers 20 residues. V lost 0 bases and J lost 0, with 24 bases in between. The germline gives CDR1 SGHTA, CDR2 FQGNSA. CDR3 nucleotide sequence: TGTGCCAGCAGCTTAGCGCGGTGGGGCGATCCCAAAAACTTCTCCTACGAGCAGTACTTC. Translated, it gives CASSLARWGDPKNFSYEQYF. Looking up the rest from reference TRBV7-2 and TRBJ2-7 gives the full variable domain: GAGVSQSPSNKVTEKGKDVELRCDPISGHTALYWYRQSLGQGLEFLIYFQGNSAPDKSGLPSDRFSAERTGGSVSTLTIQRTQQEDSAVYLCASSLARWGDPKNFSYEQYFGPGTRLTVT.

CDR3 sequence reads: CASSPNRETQYF. Written as DNA, the CDR3 is TGTGCCAGCTCACCGAATCGGGAGACCCAGTACTTC. The V and J genes are TRBV18 and TRBJ2-5, with D unclear. Trimming took off 3 bases at V and 5 bases at J, with 7 bases between the two ends. The CDR3 is made up of 12 amino acids. Germline CDR1 reads KGHSH; CDR2 reads LQKENI.

In this sample, this clonotype turned up many times. The rearrangement uses TRBV5-1 and TRBJ2-4; TRBD1 matches 9 bases. V trimming: 4 bases; J trimming: 8 bases; junction bases outside the gene matches: 7. The CDR3 sequence is 14 residues long. CDR1 and CDR2 (germline): SGHRS, YFSETQ. CDR3 loop: CASSLRTGEDIQYF. The CDR3 region has the DNA TGCGCCAGCAGCCTACGGACAGGGGAGGACATTCAGTACTTC.

This clonotype was detected ten times or more. The genes are TRBV7-6 and TRBJ2-2, with TRBD2 as a possible D gene (5 bases). The germline V gene has CDR1 SGHVS and CDR2 FNYEAQ. The length of the CDR3 is 16 residues. V was clipped by 1 base and J by 3 bases, with 12 bases between them. CDR3 amino acids: CASSLVQIGDTGELFF. CDR3 bases: TGTGCCAGCAGCTTAGTGCAGATCGGGGACACCGGGGAGCTGTTTTTT.

This clonotype was seen many times. This chain links TRBV7-2 with TRBJ2-2; 10 positions agree with TRBD1. CDR1 is SGHTA and CDR2 is FQGNSA in the germline V gene. With 4 bases clipped from V and 6 bases from J, the junction kept 5 bases outside the gene matches. The CDR3 has 15 residues. The CDR3 DNA reads as TGTGCCAGCAGCTCCGAGGGGACAGGGGCCGGGGAGCTGTTTTTT. Protein sequence: CASSSEGTGAGELFF.

This clonotype was detected many times. The chain links TRBV10-3 to TRBJ2-1, with D perhaps TRBD1 (7 bases). V was trimmed by 4 bases and J by 10 bases, leaving 14 bases between them. From germline, CDR1 is ENHRY and CDR2 SYGVKD. There are 13 residues in the CDR3. In DNA, the CDR3 is TGTGCCATCAGTGCGCGGGACAGCCAAGAGCAGTTCTTC. Translated, it gives CAISARDSQEQFF.

The rearrangement links TRBV19 to TRBJ2-2; D gene unclear. Germline V gives CDR1 LNHDA, CDR2 SQIVND (reference sequence). V was trimmed by 3 bases and J by 5 bases, leaving 4 bases between them. This CDR3 spans 12 amino acids. CDR3 sequence (DNA): TGTGCCAGTAGTATGGGGACCGGGGAGCTGTTTTTT. Protein product: CASSMGTGELFF. The whole variable domain, remainder taken from reference TRBV19 and TRBJ2-2, is DGGITQSPKYLFRKEGQNVTLSCEQNLNHDAMYWYRQDPGQGLRLIYYSQIVNDFQKGDIAEGYSVSREKKESFPLTVTSAQKNPTAFYLCASSMGTGELFFGEGSRLTVL.

This clonotype was counted at least ten times. The chain combines TRBV5-1 with TRBJ1-2; D perhaps matches TRBD1 (5 bases). Germline V gene lookup returns CDR1 SGHRS and CDR2 YFSETQ. V lost 0 bases to trimming and J lost 4 bases, with 16 bases between them. The CDR3 loop spans 16 amino acids. Here the CDR3 DNA reads TGCGCCAGCAGCTTGGCCTCCGGGACGGCGATCTATGGCTACACCTTC. It translates to CASSLASGTAIYGYTF.

This clonotype was counted many times. The chain employs TRBV5-1 and TRBJ2-3; possible D gene TRBD1, 6 bases. Per the germline V gene, CDR1 is SGHRS and CDR2 is YFSETQ. The V end lost 0 bases, the J end lost 5 bases, and 13 bases lay between the germline ends. The CDR3 has 15 residues. CDR3 nucleotides: TGCGCCAGCAGCTTGGGACAGGAGGTTCGAGATACGCAGTATTTT. As protein: CASSLGQEVRDTQYF.

This clonotype showed up many times. CDR3 in amino acids: CAIRVNTEAFF. CDR3 coding DNA: TGTGCCATCAGAGTGAACACTGAAGCTTTCTTT. The chain uses TRBV10-3 and TRBJ1-1; D remains ambiguous. The CDR3 is 11 residues long. Germline CDR1 is ENHRY and CDR2 is SYGVKD. Trimming removed 6 bases at V and 0 bases at J, with 2 bases between.

This clonotype was detected a few times. The chain combines TRBV18 with TRBJ2-7; 9 bases are shared with TRBD1. This CDR3 comprises 14 residues. Germline V gene lookup returns CDR1 KGHSH and CDR2 LQKENI. The J segment lost 5 bases and the V segment lost 2 bases, leaving 4 bases of the junction unmatched. The CDR3 region is CASSPRTGEDEQYF. The CDR3 DNA reads TGTGCCAGCTCACCAAGGACAGGGGAGGACGAGCAGTACTTC. The full variable domain, with the rest looked up from reference TRBV18 and TRBJ2-7, is NAGVMQNPRHLVRRRGQEARLRCSPMKGHSHVYWYRQLPEEGLKFMVYLQKENIIDESGMPKERFSAEFPKEGPSILRIQQVVRGDSAAYFCASSPRTGEDEQYFGPGTRLTVT.

This clonotype was picked up many times. The V and J genes are TRBV6-5 and TRBJ1-2; TRBD1 might be the D (5 bases). Germline CDR1 MNHEY, CDR2 SVGAGI. The ends were cut back, 4 bases at V and 7 bases at J, with 10 bases in the middle. The CDR3 contains 12 residues. The chain's CDR3 is CASSSWDSGYTF. In DNA, the CDR3 is TGTGCCAGCAGTTCCTGGGACTCTGGCTACACCTTC.